Detailed here is one T cell receptor (beta chain). These data belong to a study of glioma-infiltrating T cells after dendritic cell vaccination. Primers: 60 V beta forward and 13 J beta reverse. Clones were read by immunoSEQ multiplex PCR, and TCRdb kept only the in-frame ones, dropping some. Among some 70,000 clones listed, roughly 79% were seen once. The sequencing used blood, collected before dendritic cell vaccination. This sequence originates from a human donor with glioblastoma.

DNA of the CDR3: TGTGCCAGCAGCCGCTCTGTTCCGGGATATAGCAATCAGCCCCAGCATTTT. It codes for CASSRSVPGYSNQPQHF. The genes are TRBV27 and TRBJ1-5; D is ambiguous. The CDR3 loop spans 17 amino acids. V shed 6 bases and J shed 0 bases, with 18 bases lying between them. The germline CDR1 and CDR2 sequences are MNHEY and SMNVEV (reference sequence).